A selection of T cell receptor beta chains follows, all from one sample in a study of cytomegalovirus exposure and HLA in healthy donors. Produced via immunoSEQ multiplex PCR; TCRdb's table is partial and in-frame only. Of some 190,000 clones detected, roughly 77% appear once; the ten largest clones hold under 2%. The sample taken for sequencing was PBMCs. The source of these receptors is a woman aged 25 to 39 in good health and CMV-seronegative. Both conserved end residues are part of each CDR3. A D gene is named only where the DNA matches it firmly. Clone sizes are given selectively: once, few, many, or a class where the clone is expanded.

v_call	d_call	clone_size	j_call	cdr3_nt	cdr3_aa
TRBV7-9	.	once	TRBJ2-1	TGTGCCAGCAGTGGTAATATATTAACTAGCTCCTACAATGAGCAGTTCTTC	CASSGNILTSSYNEQFF
TRBV7-9	TRBD1	.	TRBJ2-7	TGTGCCAGCAGCGACATAGGACAGGGCTCCTACGAGCAGTACTTC	CASSDIGQGSYEQYF
TRBV25-1	TRBD1	.	TRBJ2-5	TGTGCCAGCAGTGACCCGGGACAGCACCAAGAGACCCAGTACTTC	CASSDPGQHQETQYF
TRBV6-1	TRBD1	.	TRBJ2-7	TGTGCCAGCAGTGAAATAGGGACAGTTTTATCACCCTACGAGCAGTACTTC	CASSEIGTVLSPYEQYF
TRBV9	.	.	TRBJ2-2	TGTGCCAGCAGCGTATTTAGCCTGAACACCGGGGAGCTGTTTTTT	CASSVFSLNTGELFF
TRBV27	TRBD2	.	TRBJ2-7	TGTGCCAGCAGTATCGTAGCGGGGGGCGCCTACGAGCAGTACTTC	CASSIVAGGAYEQYF
TRBV5-6	.	.	TRBJ2-1	TGTGCCAGCAGCCTACCCCGGCTAGCCACCAATGAGCAGTTCTTC	CASSLPRLATNEQFF
TRBV18	TRBD2	.	TRBJ2-2	TGTGCCAGCTCACGACGCCAGGCGGGGGGCACGAACACCGGGGAGCTGTTTTTT	CASSRRQAGGTNTGELFF
TRBV18	TRBD2	few	TRBJ2-3	TGTGCCAGCTCACGCGATAGCGGGGGGGCCGCAGATACGCAGTATTTT	CASSRDSGGAADTQYF
TRBV30	.	.	TRBJ1-3	TGTGCCTGGAGTGCAGGGCCCGTCGCTGGAAACACCATATATTTT	CAWSAGPVAGNTIYF
TRBV6-5	TRBD2	.	TRBJ2-3	TGTGCCAGCAGACCCCAGCGGGGGGAGACAGATACGCAGTATTTT	CASRPQRGETDTQYF
TRBV18	.	.	TRBJ1-5	TGTGCCAGCTCACCTTTGCCGGGGTCCAATCAGCCCCAGCATTTT	CASSPLPGSNQPQHF
TRBV2	TRBD2	.	TRBJ2-5	TGTGCCAGCAGTGTCGGTAGCGGGGAGATCCAAGAGACCCAGTACTTC	CASSVGSGEIQETQYF
TRBV4-2	.	.	TRBJ1-2	TGTGCCAGCAGCCAAGATGAAAGGGGTGGTTATGGCTACACCTTC	CASSQDERGGYGYTF
TRBV6-4	TRBD2	.	TRBJ2-7	TGTGCCAGCCAAAAACCCTCGGGGGGAGAGCAGTACTTC	CASQKPSGGEQYF
TRBV7-9	TRBD1	.	TRBJ1-4	TGTGCCAGCAGCCCAAAGGGGGCCCTGAATGAAAAACTGTTTTTT	CASSPKGALNEKLFF
TRBV29-1	TRBD1	.	TRBJ2-7	TGCAGCGTGCGGACAGGGAGGTCCTACGAGCAGTACTTC	CSVRTGRSYEQYF
TRBV13	.	.	TRBJ1-6	TGTGCCAGCAGCCGCTCGGGGGAGGATTCACCCCTCCACTTT	CASSRSGEDSPLHF
TRBV29-1	.	.	TRBJ2-3	TGCAGCGTTGAAAGGGCAGGGGGCACAGATACGCAGTATTTT	CSVERAGGTDTQYF
TRBV19	TRBD1	.	TRBJ2-7	TGTGCTAGTAGCGGGACAGGGGTATCCTACGAGCAGTACTTC	CASSGTGVSYEQYF
TRBV9	TRBD1	.	TRBJ1-1	TGTGCCAGCAGCGGAACGACAGGGTGGAACACTGAAGCTTTCTTT	CASSGTTGWNTEAFF
TRBV7-9	.	.	TRBJ1-4	TGTGCCAGCAGCTTAGCTACGGGGGCAACTAATGAAAAACTGTTTTTT	CASSLATGATNEKLFF
TRBV5-1	TRBD1	.	TRBJ2-7	TGCGCCAGCAGCTTGGGACAGGGCTTAGTTTCCGAGCAGTACTTC	CASSLGQGLVSEQYF
TRBV6-1	TRBD1	.	TRBJ1-4	TGTGCCAGCAGTCAAGACAGGGAAGGGAGTAATGAAAAACTGTTTTTT	CASSQDREGSNEKLFF
TRBV1	.	.	TRBJ2-7	TGCACCAGCAGCCCCGGACTAGACAGCTCCTACGAGCAGTACTTC	CTSSPGLDSSYEQYF
TRBV6-6	.	.	TRBJ2-7	TGTGCCAGCAGTTACTCGGCCTGGACACACTCCTACGAGCAGTACTTC	CASSYSAWTHSYEQYF
TRBV9	.	.	TRBJ2-5	TGTGCCAGCAGCCGAACCACGGGAGAGACCCAGTACTTC	CASSRTTGETQYF
TRBV5-1	TRBD1	.	TRBJ2-3	TGCGCCAGCAGCTCACAGGGGGCAGAGGTAGATACGCAGTATTTT	CASSSQGAEVDTQYF
TRBV6-1	TRBD1	.	TRBJ1-6	TGTGCCAGCAGTGAAAACAGGGGTTATTCACCCCTCCACTTT	CASSENRGYSPLHF
TRBV29-1	.	.	TRBJ2-3	TGCAGCGCCCGATCAGGGTTCTATAGCACAGATACGCAGTATTTT	CSARSGFYSTDTQYF
TRBV21-1	.	.	TRBJ1-6	TGTGCCAGCAGCAAAAGAAACAGGGAATCACCCCTCCACTTT	CASSKRNRESPLHF
TRBV13	TRBD1	few	TRBJ2-1	TGTGCCAGCAGCTTCGACCAGGGGGTAAATGAGCAGTTCTTC	CASSFDQGVNEQFF
TRBV19	TRBD1	.	TRBJ1-5	TGTGCCATCAGACAGGGGTTGGGTCAGCCCCAGCATTTT	CAIRQGLGQPQHF
TRBV5-1	.	.	TRBJ1-4	TGCGCCAGCAGCTTGGATTTTCGAGAACTGTTTTTT	CASSLDFRELFF
TRBV19	.	.	TRBJ2-2	TGTGCCAGTAGTACCCAAAACATTCAGGAGCTGTTTTTT	CASSTQNIQELFF
TRBV15	.	.	TRBJ1-3	TGTGCCACCAGCAGAGTGGGGAGCTCTGGAAACACCATATATTTT	CATSRVGSSGNTIYF
TRBV6-6	TRBD2	few	TRBJ2-4	TGTGCCAGCAGTAATAGCGGGGGTTGGGAAAACATTCAGTACTTC	CASSNSGGWENIQYF
TRBV5-1	TRBD1	.	TRBJ2-5	TGCGCCAGCAGCTTAATGTCCGGGACAGCTGAGACCCAGTACTTC	CASSLMSGTAETQYF
TRBV27	.	few	TRBJ2-2	TGTGCCAGCTCCACCCTTTATCGGGGGGCCGACACCGGGGAGCTGTTTTTT	CASSTLYRGADTGELFF
TRBV7-3	.	few	TRBJ1-5	TGTGCCAGCAGCTTAAGCAGGGGTCAGCCCCAGCATTTT	CASSLSRGQPQHF
TRBV7-2	TRBD1	.	TRBJ1-6	TGTGCCAGCAGCCCTTGGAGGACAGGGAATTCACCCCTCCACTTT	CASSPWRTGNSPLHF
TRBV6-6	.	.	TRBJ1-6	TGTGCCAGCAGGGGCTCCTATAATTCGCCCCTCCACTTT	CASRGSYNSPLHF
TRBV29-1	.	.	TRBJ1-1	TGCAGCGGGAATTGGCAGGTGGGCGCTGAAGCTTTCTTT	CSGNWQVGAEAFF
TRBV5-6	TRBD1	.	TRBJ1-3	TGTGCCAGCAGCCGGACAGGCTTGGCTGGAAACACCATATATTTT	CASSRTGLAGNTIYF
TRBV14	.	.	TRBJ1-2	TGTGCCAGCAGCCAACTAGACAGGTCGGGCTACACCTTC	CASSQLDRSGYTF
TRBV21-1	.	.	TRBJ1-2	TGTGCCAGCGCCCCTCGGGGCTACACCTTC	CASAPRGYTF
TRBV18	TRBD2	.	TRBJ2-5	TGTGCCAGCTCACCGGGGACTAGCGGGGAAGAGACCCAGTACTTC	CASSPGTSGEETQYF
TRBV5-6	TRBD1	few	TRBJ2-7	TGTGCCAGCAGCCAGCGGGACAGGGATTCGAGCGAGCAGTACTTC	CASSQRDRDSSEQYF
TRBV5-8	.	.	TRBJ2-3	TGTGCCAGCAGCCGAAACCGACAGAAAAGCACAGATACGCAGTATTTT	CASSRNRQKSTDTQYF
TRBV6-5	TRBD1	once	TRBJ2-3	TGTGCCAGCAAGGACAGGGGAAAGACAGATACGCAGTATTTT	CASKDRGKTDTQYF
TRBV6-5	.	.	TRBJ1-3	TGTGCCAGCAGTTACTCGACAGCCTCTGGAAACACCATATATTTT	CASSYSTASGNTIYF
TRBV6-5	TRBD1	.	TRBJ2-7	TGTGCCAGCAGTTACGGACAGGGGGCGACCCAGGAGCAGTACTTC	CASSYGQGATQEQYF
TRBV6-1	.	once	TRBJ1-1	TGTGCCAGCGGACCACTGACAGTGGGGAACACTGAAGCTTTCTTT	CASGPLTVGNTEAFF
TRBV7-3	TRBD1	.	TRBJ2-3	TGTGCCAGCAGCTCCCGTAAGACAGGGGAGGTGACAGATACGCAGTATTTT	CASSSRKTGEVTDTQYF